A single T cell receptor beta chain is shown here with its context. No antigen is known for it. The junction had 14 bases not matched to a gene; V was cut back by 5 bases and J by 13 bases. Per the germline V gene, CDR1 is SEHNR and CDR2 is FQNEAQ (reference sequence). This CDR3 comprises 16 residues. This sample is part of a study of radiotherapy plus CTLA-4 blockade in lung cancer. As for the study in general: Objective responses emerged in 15% to 20% of patients, and roughly 30% attained disease control. General study findings and limits: Early blood T cell clone changes and increased post-radiation serum interferon-beta were reportedly the strongest response predictors. There was expansion of tumor-derived TCR clones in blood after radiotherapy plus ipilimumab.

Receiving focal radiation plus CTLA-4 blockade with ipilimumab were patients who had chemo-refractory metastatic non-small-cell lung cancer. Sequenced by immunoSEQ multiplex PCR; TCRdb stores in-frame clones only, minus some. The sample holds 40,000 to 45,000 clones, approximately 70% seen once. This rearrangement joins TRBV7-9 to TRBJ1-6, with 10 bases lining up with TRBD1. The receptor comes from a human donor with non-small cell lung cancer who had stable disease on radiotherapy plus ipilimumab. Source: peripheral blood, taken from a patient treated with radiotherapy plus ipilimumab. The CDR3 reads CASSQGTGARMGPLHF. The CDR3 DNA reads as TGTGCCAGCAGCCAAGGGACAGGGGCGCGGATGGGTCCCCTCCACTTT.